The 20 T cell receptor beta chains below come from one sample, sequenced in a study of post-analysis software for immune sequencing data. Unique molecular identifiers were carried by the TCR beta cDNA libraries. TCRdb processed the PCR reads anew with MiXCR; each CDR3 protein has one entry. In the table there are 150,000 to 200,000 distinct CDR3 sequences, 35% to 40% of which are singletons. This material consisted of blood, taken after autologous hematopoietic stem cell transplantation. The origin of the receptors is a girl between 10 and 17 years old with multiple sclerosis.

This clonotype was seen a few times. The chain joins TRBV6-2 or TRBV6-3 to TRBJ2-6; D gene ambiguous. The germline gives CDR1 MNHEY, CDR2 SVGEGT. V was shortened by 11 bases and J by 0 bases, with 14 bases between the two germline ends. CDR3 size: 15 residues. The CDR3 DNA reads TGTGCCGTAGAATCCCCAAACTCTGGGGCCAACGTCCTGACTTTC. This gives the protein CAVESPNSGANVLTF.

This chain connects TRBV3-1 to TRBJ2-5, with TRBD2 matching over 7 bases. Germline V lookup: CDR1 LGHDT, CDR2 YNNKEL (reference sequence). This CDR3 has 17 residues. With 1 base clipped from V and 1 base from J, the junction kept 9 bases outside the gene matches. CDR3 sequence (DNA): TGTGCCAGCAGCCAAGCCGGAGGGAGGGGACCCCAAGAGACCCAGTACTTC. It codes for CASSQAGGRGPQETQYF.

This clonotype came up once. J is TRBJ2-3 and V is TRBV20-1; D not certain. Per the germline V gene, CDR1 is DFQATT and CDR2 is SNEGSKA (reference sequence). The CDR3 sequence is 11 residues long. Trimming removed 4 bases at V and 6 bases at J, with 8 bases between. The CDR3 protein is CSAILSDTQYF. The CDR3 DNA reads as TGCAGTGCTATCCTGTCGGATACGCAGTATTTT.

This clonotype came up many times. This sequence joins TRBV7-6 and TRBJ2-7; no reliable D call. Per the germline V gene, CDR1 is SGHVS and CDR2 is FNYEAQ. V gave up 0 bases and J gave up 0 bases, with 3 bases separating them. CDR3 length: 13 amino acids. The CDR3 nucleotides read TGTGCCAGCAGCTTAGCGGCCTCCTACGAGCAGTACTTC. Amino acid sequence: CASSLAASYEQYF.

With respect to this clonotype: At one boundary the junction diverges from the germline segment, which might be a read error. V is TRBV20-1 and J is TRBJ2-7, with 13 bases identical to TRBD2. In germline, CDR1 is DFQATT, CDR2 SNEGSKA (reference sequence). The CDR3 has 15 residues. CDR3 sequence: CSARPLAGGPNEQYF. The CDR3 nucleotides read TGTAGTGCTAGACCACTAGCGGGAGGGCCCAATGAGCAGTACTTC.

The chain employs TRBV29-1 and TRBJ2-5; no reliable D call. Germline V gives CDR1 SQVTM, CDR2 ANQGSEA. The V end lost 3 bases, the J end lost 0 bases, and 11 bases lay between the germline ends. This CDR3 region has 14 residues. The CDR3 region has the DNA TGCAGCGTTGAGTTCGTAGTGGACCAAGAGACCCAGTACTTC. Its protein product is CSVEFVVDQETQYF.

This chain joins TRBV15 and TRBJ2-7; 7 bases are shared with TRBD1. The CDR3 covers 13 residues. Losses at the gene ends were 5 bases for V and 3 bases for J; bases not matched to a gene: 4. The germline CDR1 and CDR2 sequences are LNHNV and YYDKDF (reference sequence). The CDR3 protein is CATSLRDSYEQYF. CDR3 nucleotide sequence: TGTGCCACCAGCCTTAGGGACAGCTACGAGCAGTACTTC.

The genes are TRBV9 and TRBJ2-1, with D tentatively TRBD1 (5 bases). CDR3 length: 15 amino acids. Germline lookup yields CDR1 SGDLS and CDR2 YYNGEE. Deletions cut 2 bases from V and 6 bases from J, with 15 bases between. Here the CDR3 DNA reads TGTGCCAGCAGCGTTCTGGGCCTACAGGCCAATGAGCAGTTCTTC. Its translation is CASSVLGLQANEQFF.

This clonotype was observed a handful of times. The chain is built from TRBV4-3 and TRBJ2-1; D not resolved. Germline loops: CDR1 LGHNA, CDR2 YSLEER. This CDR3 is 13 amino acids long. The V end lost 2 bases, the J end lost 3 bases, and 5 bases lay between the germline ends. The CDR3 DNA follows: TGCGCCAGCAGCCAACAGGACTACAATGAGCAGTTCTTC. It specifies CASSQQDYNEQFF.

V is TRBV7-9 and J is TRBJ2-5; 9 nucleotides agree with TRBD1. Trimming took 2 bases from V and 0 from J; bases not matched to a gene: 4. Germline-derived CDR1 and CDR2 are SEHNR and FQNEAQ (reference sequence). This CDR3 comprises 16 residues. CDR3 residues: CASSLNDRGYQETQYF. The CDR3 nucleotides read TGTGCCAGCAGCTTAAACGACAGGGGGTACCAAGAGACCCAGTACTTC.

Of note for this clonotype: An end of the junction differs from the germline gene, which may be a read error. This chain links TRBV7-3 with TRBJ2-6, with D possibly called TRBD1 or TRBD2 (6 bases each). This CDR3 has 13 residues. Germline V gene lookup returns CDR1 SGHTA and CDR2 FQGTGA. CDR3 region: CASSPSGANVRTF. The DNA of the CDR3 is TGTGCCAGCAGCCCCTCGGGGGCCAACGTCCGGACTTTC.

On this clonotype itself: The junction and the germline gene differ at one end; a read error may be behind it. This chain joins TRBV24-1 and TRBJ1-5, with D unresolved. The CDR3 has 12 amino acids. CDR1 is KGHDR, CDR2 SFDVKD, per germline. The CDR3 DNA follows: TGTACCACCAGTGATTCGGGCCAGCCCCAGCATTTT. Translating gives CTTSDSGQPQHF.

This sequence joins TRBV7-8 and TRBJ1-4; no clear D. The V and J ends lost 5 bases and 0 bases respectively, with 10 bases between them. Germline loops: CDR1 SGHVS, CDR2 FQNEAQ. This CDR3 is 15 amino acids long. DNA of the CDR3: TGTGCCAGCAGCGGTTTAGTTGCAACTAATGAAAAACTGTTTTTT. Translated: CASSGLVATNEKLFF. The variable domain in full, completed from reference TRBV7-8 and TRBJ1-4, reads GAGVSQSPRYKVAKRGQDVALRCDPISGHVSLFWYQQALGQGPEFLTYFQNEAQLDKSGLPSDRFFAERPEGSVSTLKIQRTQQEDSAVYLCASSGLVATNEKLFFGSGTQLSVL.

The chain has TRBV5-1 and TRBJ2-5, with 7 bases identical to TRBD2. Germline-derived CDR1 and CDR2 are SGHRS and YFSETQ. The junction had 3 bases not matched to a gene; V was cut back by 0 bases and J by 1 base. The CDR3 is 15 residues long. The CDR3 protein is CASSLGSSGQETQYF. DNA of the CDR3: TGCGCCAGCAGCTTGGGTTCTAGCGGCCAAGAGACCCAGTACTTC.

This clonotype was recorded only once. This chain connects TRBV12-3 or TRBV12-4 to TRBJ2-5; D possibly uses TRBD1 or TRBD2 (6 bases each). The CDR3 contains 14 residues. Trimming removed 2 bases at V and 3 bases at J, with 10 bases between. The CDR3 sequence is CASSLMGGEETQYF. CDR3 nucleotide sequence: TGTGCCAGCAGTTTAATGGGGGGCGAAGAGACCCAGTACTTC.

As regards this clonotype: The CDR3 does not close with the conserved phenylalanine or tryptophan, likely indicating a read error. The rearrangement links TRBV29-1 to TRBJ2-1; possible D gene TRBD2, 5 bases. This CDR3 is 13 amino acids long. The V and J ends lost 2 bases and 1 base respectively, with 6 bases between them. The V gene's germline CDR1 is SQVTM and CDR2 ANQGSEA. CDR3 amino acids: CSVERDSYNEQFL. The CDR3 coding sequence is TGCAGCGTTGAACGGGATTCCTACAATGAGCAGTTCTTA.

This clonotype showed up just a few times. V usage is TRBV12-3 or TRBV12-4 and J usage is TRBJ2-7, with D unclear. Trimming pared 2 bases from V and 2 bases from J, leaving 7 bases between. This CDR3 contains 13 residues. CDR3 loop: CASSLLEAYEQYF. The CDR3 bases are TGTGCCAGCAGTTTACTAGAGGCCTACGAGCAGTACTTC.

The V gene is TRBV5-5, the J gene TRBJ1-2; D is uncertain. The CDR3 is 14 amino acids. Germline V gene data show CDR1 as SGHKS and CDR2 as YYEKEE (reference sequence). V was clipped by 2 bases and J by 3 bases, with 11 bases between them. CDR3 protein: CASSFTWNDYGYTF. The CDR3 nucleotides read TGTGCCAGCAGCTTTACCTGGAATGACTATGGCTACACCTTC. The complete variable domain, with remaining parts taken from reference TRBV5-5 and TRBJ1-2, reads DAGVTQSPTHLIKTRGQQVTLRCSPISGHKSVSWYQQVLGQGPQFIFQYYEKEERGRGNFPDRFSARQFPNYSSELNVNALLLGDSALYLCASSFTWNDYGYTFGSGTRLTVV.

This clonotype was seen repeatedly, ten times or more. The gene calls are TRBV20-1 and TRBJ2-7, with 7 bases matching TRBD1. The CDR3 covers 13 residues. Germline-derived CDR1 and CDR2 are DFQATT and SNEGSKA (reference sequence). V shed 0 bases and J 4 bases; nucleotides not matched to a gene: 3. The CDR3 coding sequence is TGCAGTGCTAGAGATCCGACAGGGTACGAGCAGTACTTC. The encoded protein is CSARDPTGYEQYF.

This clonotype was observed a few times. The V and J genes are TRBV25-1 and TRBJ2-7, with TRBD1 matching 9 bases. The DNA end lines up better with TRBJ2-5; the J call may be wrong. This CDR3 comprises 16 residues. CDR1 and CDR2 (germline): MGHDK, SYGVNS. CDR3 in DNA: TGTGCCAGCAGTGGCCTGTTGGGACAGGGAGGAGAGACCCAGTACTTC. Translation gives CASSGLLGQGGETQYF.